This record looks at one T cell receptor (beta chain) sequence and its context. Its specificity is unknown. Germline CDR1 is SQVTM and CDR2 is ANQGSEA. The CDR3 consists of 12 residues. Unique molecular identifiers featured in each of the TCR beta cDNA libraries. T cells numbering roughly 1 to 11 million yielded cDNA molecules that totaled about 500,000. Each CDR3 protein is one row after TCRdb ran MiXCR on the PCR reads. Of roughly 800,000 distinct CDR3 sequences listed, approximately 57% were seen once; the top ten hold over 4%. This entry comes from a study of post-analysis software for immune sequencing data. Regarding the study as a whole: Patients had higher frequencies than controls of roughly five TRBV segments, including TRBV5-6, TRBV5-1 and TRBV20-1.

This clonotype originated in a girl aged 10 to 17 with multiple sclerosis. The chain recombines TRBV29-1 with TRBJ2-1; D remains ambiguous. Sequenced material: blood. The chain's CDR3 is CTTTASYNEQFF. The DNA for the CDR3 is TGCACCACCACCGCCTCCTACAATGAGCAGTTCTTC.